This T cell receptor (beta chain) is drawn from a study of OX40 agonist ivuxolimab in advanced cancers. Background on the study: Every 2 weeks, ivuxolimab was infused into the patients intravenously at between 0.01 and 10 mg/kg. Study-level points and caveats: Clonal expansion by week 6 occurred in CD4+ and CD8+ blood T cells (at 0.1 to 3.0 mg/kg).

On this clone itself: Its antigen remains unidentified.

Method: immunoSEQ multiplex PCR; TCRdb's copy keeps in-frame clones and lacks some. The top ten clones hold around 0.99% of a sample with some 140,000 clones, just over 90% of them seen once. V gave up 1 base and J gave up 1 base, with 7 bases separating them. The CDR3 length is 14 residues. CDR1 and CDR2 from the germline V gene are MNHEY and SVGAGI. The material was CD4+ or CD8+ T cells sorted from blood, obtained in a trial of the OX40 agonist ivuxolimab. The TCR sequence derives from an adult with an advanced solid tumor such as melanoma, head and neck, liver or kidney cancer. The chain uses TRBV6-5 and TRBJ1-1; possible D gene TRBD1, 6 bases. Written as DNA, the CDR3 is TGTGCCAGCAGTTACTACAGGGAGAACACTGAAGCTTTCTTT. Translation: CASSYYRENTEAFF.